This T cell receptor (beta chain) originates from a study of CD8+ T cells in alopecia areata. The V end lost 7 bases, the J end lost 6 bases, and 24 bases lay between the germline ends. The CDR3 extends over 15 amino acids. Germline V gives CDR1 SQVTM, CDR2 ANQGSEA. The treatment here: oral pan-JAK inhibitor, 5-10 mg twice daily. The authors extracted RNA and reverse transcribed it into cDNA as the sequencing template. Measured with immunoSEQ multiplex PCR; TCRdb has only the in-frame clones, and not every one. The table lists approximately 200,000 clones, roughly 44% of them singletons, with about 2.4% in the top ten.

The source material was CD4+ T cells sorted from blood, sampled between weeks 36 and 40, from a patient treated with tofacitinib. The receptor's source is a human donor with alopecia areata. The chain recombines TRBV29-1 with TRBJ1-1; possibly TRBD1 for D (6 bases). CDR3 nucleotides: TGCAGCGGTTTAGATTCGGGGACAAGCATGGCTGAAGCTTTCTTT. As protein: CSGLDSGTSMAEAFF. Supplemented by reference TRBV29-1 and TRBJ1-1, the full variable domain reads SAVISQKPSRDICQRGTSLTIQCQVDSQVTMMFWYRQQPGQSLTLIATANQGSEATYESGFVIDKFPISRPNLTFSTLTVSNMSPEDSSIYLCSGLDSGTSMAEAFFGQGTRLTVV.